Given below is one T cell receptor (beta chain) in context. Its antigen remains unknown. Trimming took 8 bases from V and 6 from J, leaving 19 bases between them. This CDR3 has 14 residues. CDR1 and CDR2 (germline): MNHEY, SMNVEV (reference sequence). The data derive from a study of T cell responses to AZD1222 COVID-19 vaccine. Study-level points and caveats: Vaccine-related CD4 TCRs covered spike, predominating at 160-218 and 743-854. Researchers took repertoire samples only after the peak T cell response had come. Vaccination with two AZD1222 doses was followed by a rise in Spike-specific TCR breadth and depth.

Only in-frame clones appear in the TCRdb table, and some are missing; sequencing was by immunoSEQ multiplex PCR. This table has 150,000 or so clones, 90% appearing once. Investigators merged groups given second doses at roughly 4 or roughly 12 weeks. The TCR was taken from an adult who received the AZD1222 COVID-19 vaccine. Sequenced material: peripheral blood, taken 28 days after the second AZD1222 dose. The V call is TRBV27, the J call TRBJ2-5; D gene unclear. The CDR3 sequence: CASRPSPLRQTQYF. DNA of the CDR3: TGTGCCAGCCGCCCAAGTCCGCTCCGCCAGACCCAGTACTTC.